This TCR beta chain was sequenced in a study of blood T cell repertoires in COVID-19. Overall study context: The United States, Italy and Spain provided the acute and convalescent COVID-19 samples.

The ends lost 9 bases at V and 10 bases at J; junction bases unmatched: 8. CDR1 LNHDA and CDR2 SQIVND come from the germline V gene (reference sequence). The CDR3 runs to 13 residues. Per the authors' pipeline: Reference gene primers were amplified, and this amplification served to estimate nucleated cell counts. The method was immunoSEQ multiplex PCR; TCRdb's version includes in-frame clones alone and lacks a portion of them. D and trimming were read from the DNA, whereas the V and J calls and clone size are those reported in that table. Of some 150,000 clones listed, 84% were seen once; the top ten hold roughly two fifths.

Input material: peripheral blood. The receptor comes from a human donor in a cohort sampled during active COVID-19. The chain joins TRBV19 to TRBJ1-6; 8 bases align to TRBD1. The CDR3 DNA reads TGTGCCAGCAAGTCAAGACAGGGGTCACCCCTCCACTTT. Its protein is CASKSRQGSPLHF.